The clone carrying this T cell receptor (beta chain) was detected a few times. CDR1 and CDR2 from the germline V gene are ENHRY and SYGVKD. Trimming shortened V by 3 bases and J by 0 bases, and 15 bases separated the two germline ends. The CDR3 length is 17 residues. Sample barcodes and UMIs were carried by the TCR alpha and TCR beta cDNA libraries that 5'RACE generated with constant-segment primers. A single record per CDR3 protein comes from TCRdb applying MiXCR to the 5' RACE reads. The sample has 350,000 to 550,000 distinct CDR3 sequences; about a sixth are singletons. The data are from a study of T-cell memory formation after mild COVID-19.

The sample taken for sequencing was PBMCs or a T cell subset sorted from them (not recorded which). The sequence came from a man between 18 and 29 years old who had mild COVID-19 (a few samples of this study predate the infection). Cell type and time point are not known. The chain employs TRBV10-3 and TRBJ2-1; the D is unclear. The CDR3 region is CAISESPLSSSYNEQFF. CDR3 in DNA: TGTGCCATCAGTGAAAGCCCATTGTCGAGCTCCTACAATGAGCAGTTCTTC.